This T cell receptor (beta chain) comes out of a study of neurological immune-mediated disorders. 5'RACE generated cDNA with 10-nucleotide random UMIs. TCRdb re-called the 5' RACE reads through MiXCR, storing one row per CDR3 protein. This repertoire shows about 59,000 distinct CDR3 sequences, under 4.5% found once; its top ten account for around 3.1%. PBMCs numbering 2 million and stored at -80 C yielded the unsorted libraries. This clonotype was detected many times. Its antigen is unknown. General study findings and limits: CDR3 amino acid sequences of expanded clones were not shared across subjects, a result suggesting private repertoires in all groups. It was HTLV-1-associated myelopathy that showed the most TCR clonal expansion, while multiple sclerosis showed the least, falling below healthy controls.

CDR1 is SGHRS and CDR2 is YFSETQ in the germline V gene. This CDR3 contains 14 residues. Deletions cut 7 bases from V and 1 base from J, with 13 bases between. This receptor was taken from a woman aged 25 to 39 with multiple sclerosis. The chain links TRBV5-1 to TRBJ2-3; D perhaps matches TRBD2 (5 bases). Material: PBMCs. CDR3 sequence: CASQRGSGTDTQYF. The CDR3 nucleotides read TGCGCCAGCCAAAGAGGGTCCGGCACAGATACGCAGTATTTT.